The present T cell receptor beta chain was sequenced within a study of technical replicates of blood from several donors. This clone was seen a single time. The table came from immunoSEQ multiplex PCR; TCRdb's copy has only in-frame clones and leaves some out. The sample holds tens of thousands of clones, about 90% seen once. V lost 6 bases, J lost 4 bases, and 6 bases lay in between. Germline V gives CDR1 SGHTA, CDR2 FQGTGA. The CDR3 extends over 12 amino acids. V usage is TRBV7-3 and J usage is TRBJ2-2; the D is unclear. This TCR came from a human donor in good health. Some clones in this sample may be carry-over from other donors' samples. Sequenced input: T cells isolated from PBMCs. CDR3 protein: CASRLGTGELFF. The DNA of the CDR3 is TGTGCCAGCAGGCTAGGCACCGGGGAGCTGTTTTTT.